These 2 T cell receptor beta chains share one sample of origin, sequenced in a study of cytomegalovirus exposure and HLA in healthy donors. PCR employed 60 Vbeta and 13 Jbeta primers. The table came from immunoSEQ multiplex PCR; TCRdb's copy has only in-frame clones and leaves some out. Of around 59,000 clones listed, around 83% are singletons. Sequenced: PBMCs. These receptors all stem from a human donor in good health.

The chain employs TRBV28 and TRBJ1-6; no clear D gene. V was cut by 6 bases and J by 7 bases, with 16 bases left in between. Germline CDR1 is MDHEN and CDR2 is SYDVKM. This CDR3 is built from 15 residues. In nucleotides, the CDR3 is TGTGCCAGCAGGCAGACCCAAACACTAAATTCACCCCTCCACTTT. Amino acid sequence: CASRQTQTLNSPLHF.

This clone was seen a few times. The chain couples TRBV7-3 to TRBJ2-2; 8 bases align to TRBD2. Germline CDR1 SGHTA, CDR2 FQGTGA. There are 15 residues in the CDR3. V lost 0 bases to trimming and J lost 5 bases; unmatched junction nucleotides: 2. The chain's CDR3 is CASSLTSGVTGELFF. The CDR3 bases are TGTGCCAGCAGCTTAACTAGCGGGGTTACCGGGGAGCTGTTTTTT. The whole variable domain, filled in from reference TRBV7-3 and TRBJ2-2, reads GAGVSQTPSNKVTEKGKYVELRCDPISGHTALYWYRQSLGQGPEFLIYFQGTGAADDSGLPNDRFFAVRPEGSVSTLKIQRTERGDSAVYLCASSLTSGVTGELFFGEGSRLTVL.